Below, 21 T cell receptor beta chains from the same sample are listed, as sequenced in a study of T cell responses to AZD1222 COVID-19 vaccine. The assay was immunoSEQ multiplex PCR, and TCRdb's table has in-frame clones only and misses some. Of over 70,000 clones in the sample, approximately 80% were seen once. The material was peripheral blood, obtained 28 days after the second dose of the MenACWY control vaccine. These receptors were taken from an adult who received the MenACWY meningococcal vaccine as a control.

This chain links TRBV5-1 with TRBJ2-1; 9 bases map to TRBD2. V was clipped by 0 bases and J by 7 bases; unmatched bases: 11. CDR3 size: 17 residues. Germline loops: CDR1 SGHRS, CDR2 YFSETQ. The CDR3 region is CASSLVVFSGSGNEQFF. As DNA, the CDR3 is TGCGCCAGCAGCTTGGTCGTGTTTAGCGGGAGCGGAAATGAGCAGTTCTTC.

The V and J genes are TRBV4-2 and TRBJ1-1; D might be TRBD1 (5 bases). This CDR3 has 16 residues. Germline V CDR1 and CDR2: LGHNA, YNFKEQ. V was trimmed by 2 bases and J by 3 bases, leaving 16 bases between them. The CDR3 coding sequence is TGTGCCAGCAGCCAATTTCGGGGGGGGGACCACACTGAAGCTTTCTTT. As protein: CASSQFRGGDHTEAFF.

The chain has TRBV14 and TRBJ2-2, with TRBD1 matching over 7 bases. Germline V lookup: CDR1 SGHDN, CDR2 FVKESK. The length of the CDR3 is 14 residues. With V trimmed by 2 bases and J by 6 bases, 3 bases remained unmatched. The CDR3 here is CASSQQGQAGELFF. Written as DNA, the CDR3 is TGTGCCAGCAGCCAACAAGGACAGGCCGGGGAGCTGTTTTTT.

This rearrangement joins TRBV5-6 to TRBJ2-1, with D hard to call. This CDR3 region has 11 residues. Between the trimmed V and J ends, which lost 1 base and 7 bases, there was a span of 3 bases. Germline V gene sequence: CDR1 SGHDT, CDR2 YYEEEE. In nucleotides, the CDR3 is TGTGCCAGCAGCTTGTGGAATGAGCAGTTCTTC. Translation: CASSLWNEQFF. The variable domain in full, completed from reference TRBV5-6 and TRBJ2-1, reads DAGVTQSPTHLIKTRGQQVTLRCSPKSGHDTVSWYQQALGQGPQFIFQYYEEEERQRGNFPDRFSGHQFPNYSSELNVNALLLGDSALYLCASSLWNEQFFGPGTRLTVL.

CDR3 in DNA: TGTGCCAGCAGCGTAGATCCTGTTGGGGGGGCAGATACGCAGTATTTT. This gives the protein CASSVDPVGGADTQYF. The J gene is TRBJ2-3, the V gene TRBV9; TRBD2 agrees at 7 bases. The length of the CDR3 is 16 residues. CDR1 and CDR2 (germline): SGDLS, YYNGEE. V was pared by 0 bases and J by 4 bases, with 8 bases of the junction left unmatched.

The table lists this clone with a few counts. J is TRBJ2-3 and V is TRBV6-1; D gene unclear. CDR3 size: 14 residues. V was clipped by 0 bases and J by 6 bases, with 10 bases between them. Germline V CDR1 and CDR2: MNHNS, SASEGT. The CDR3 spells CASSEALPEDTQYF. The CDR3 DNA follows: TGTGCCAGCAGTGAAGCGCTTCCTGAGGATACGCAGTATTTT.

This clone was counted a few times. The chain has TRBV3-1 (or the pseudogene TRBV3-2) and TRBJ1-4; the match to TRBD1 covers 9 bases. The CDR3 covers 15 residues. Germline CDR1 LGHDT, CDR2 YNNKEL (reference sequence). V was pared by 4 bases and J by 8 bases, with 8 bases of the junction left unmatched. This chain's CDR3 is CASSPGRDRAEKLFF. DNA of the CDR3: TGTGCCAGCAGCCCCGGGCGGGACAGGGCGGAAAAACTGTTTTTT.

The CDR3 DNA sequence: TGTGCCAGCAGCGCTCAACCGGGACAGATACACGAGCAGTACTTC. This gives the protein CASSAQPGQIHEQYF. The J gene is TRBJ2-7, the V gene TRBV5-8; 7 nucleotides agree with TRBD1. The V and J ends lost 4 bases and 5 bases, in that order; junction bases with no gene match: 12. Germline CDR1 reads SGHTS; CDR2 reads YDEGEE. The CDR3 contains 15 residues.

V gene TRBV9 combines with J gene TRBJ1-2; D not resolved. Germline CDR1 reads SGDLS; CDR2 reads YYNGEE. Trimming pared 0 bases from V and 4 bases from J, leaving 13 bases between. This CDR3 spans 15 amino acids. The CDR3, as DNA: TGTGCCAGCAGCGTAGCTACCGGTTTAGGCTATGGCTACACCTTC. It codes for CASSVATGLGYGYTF.

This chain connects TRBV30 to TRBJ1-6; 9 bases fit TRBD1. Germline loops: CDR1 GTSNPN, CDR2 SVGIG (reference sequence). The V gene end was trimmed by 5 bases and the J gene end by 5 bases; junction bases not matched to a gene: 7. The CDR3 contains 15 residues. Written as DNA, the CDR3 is TGTGCCTGGGCCAGGGACAGGGCTGATAATTCACCCCTCCACTTT. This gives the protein CAWARDRADNSPLHF.

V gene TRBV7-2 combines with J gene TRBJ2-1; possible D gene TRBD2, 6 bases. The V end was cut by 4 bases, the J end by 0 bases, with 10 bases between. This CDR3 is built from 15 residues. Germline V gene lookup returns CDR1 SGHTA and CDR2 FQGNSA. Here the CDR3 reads CASSWDSGSYNEQFF. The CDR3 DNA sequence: TGTGCCAGCAGCTGGGACTCGGGCTCCTACAATGAGCAGTTCTTC.

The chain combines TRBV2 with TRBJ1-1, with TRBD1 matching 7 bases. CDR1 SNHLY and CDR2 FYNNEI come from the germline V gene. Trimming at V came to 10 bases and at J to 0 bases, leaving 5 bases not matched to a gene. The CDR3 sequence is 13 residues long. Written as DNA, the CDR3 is TGTGCCACAAGGGGGCAGTTGAACACTGAAGCTTTCTTT. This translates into CATRGQLNTEAFF.

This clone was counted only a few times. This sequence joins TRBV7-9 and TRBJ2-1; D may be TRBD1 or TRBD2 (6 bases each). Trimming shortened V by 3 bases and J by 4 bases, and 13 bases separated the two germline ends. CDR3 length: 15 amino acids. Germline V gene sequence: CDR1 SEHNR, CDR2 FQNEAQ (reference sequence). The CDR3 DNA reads TGTGCCAGCAGCTTTGGAGGGGGACTTTACAATGAGCAGTTCTTC. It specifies CASSFGGGLYNEQFF.

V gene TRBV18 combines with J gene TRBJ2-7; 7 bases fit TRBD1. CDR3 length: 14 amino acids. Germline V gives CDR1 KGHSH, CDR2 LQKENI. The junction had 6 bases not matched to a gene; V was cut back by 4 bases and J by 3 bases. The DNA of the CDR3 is TGTGCCAGCTCACTAACGGGACAGTTCTACGAGCAGTACTTC. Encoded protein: CASSLTGQFYEQYF.

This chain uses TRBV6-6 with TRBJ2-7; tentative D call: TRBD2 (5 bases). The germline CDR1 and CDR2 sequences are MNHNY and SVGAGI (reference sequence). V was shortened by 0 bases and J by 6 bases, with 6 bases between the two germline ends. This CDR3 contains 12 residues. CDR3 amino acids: CASSYSGSEQYF. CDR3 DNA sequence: TGTGCCAGCAGTTACTCGGGGAGCGAGCAGTACTTC.

In nucleotides, the CDR3 is TGTGCCAGCACCTTGACAGGGAAGGAACAGCCCCAGCATTTT. Encoded protein: CASTLTGKEQPQHF. V gene TRBV28 combines with J gene TRBJ1-5; TRBD1 aligns across 7 bases. Germline CDR1 reads MDHEN; CDR2 reads SYDVKM. The CDR3 loop spans 14 amino acids. The junction had 10 bases not matched to a gene; V was cut back by 7 bases and J by 7 bases.

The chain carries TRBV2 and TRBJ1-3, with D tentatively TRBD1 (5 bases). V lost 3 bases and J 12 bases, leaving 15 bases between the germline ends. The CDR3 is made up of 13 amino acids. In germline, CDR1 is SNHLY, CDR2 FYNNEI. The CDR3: CASSEDNPGGIYF. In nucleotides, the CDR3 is TGTGCCAGCAGTGAGGACAACCCCGGAGGCATATATTTT.

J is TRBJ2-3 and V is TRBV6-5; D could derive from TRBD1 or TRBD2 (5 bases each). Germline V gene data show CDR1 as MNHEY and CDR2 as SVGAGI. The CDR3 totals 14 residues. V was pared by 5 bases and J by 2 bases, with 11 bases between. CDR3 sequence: CASSTPGATDTQYF. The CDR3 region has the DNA TGTGCCAGCAGTACTCCCGGGGCCACAGATACGCAGTATTTT.

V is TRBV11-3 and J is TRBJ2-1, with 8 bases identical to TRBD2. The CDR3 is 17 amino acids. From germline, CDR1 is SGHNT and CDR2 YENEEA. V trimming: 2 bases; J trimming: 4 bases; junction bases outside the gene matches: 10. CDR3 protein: CASSLTSASGYYNEQFF. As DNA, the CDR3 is TGTGCCAGCAGCTTAACATCGGCTAGCGGGTATTACAATGAGCAGTTCTTC.

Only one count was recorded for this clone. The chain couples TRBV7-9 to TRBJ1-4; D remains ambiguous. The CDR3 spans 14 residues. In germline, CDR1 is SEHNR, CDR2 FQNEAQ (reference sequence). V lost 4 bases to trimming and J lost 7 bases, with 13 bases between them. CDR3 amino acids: CASSSLLGPEKLFF. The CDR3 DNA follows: TGTGCCAGCAGCTCCCTATTAGGTCCTGAAAAACTGTTTTTT. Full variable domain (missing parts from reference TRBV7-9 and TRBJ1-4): DTGVSQNPRHKITKRGQNVTFRCDPISEHNRLYWYRQTLGQGPEFLTYFQNEAQLEKSRLLSDRFSAERPKGSFSTLEIQRTEQGDSAMYLCASSSLLGPEKLFFGSGTQLSVL.

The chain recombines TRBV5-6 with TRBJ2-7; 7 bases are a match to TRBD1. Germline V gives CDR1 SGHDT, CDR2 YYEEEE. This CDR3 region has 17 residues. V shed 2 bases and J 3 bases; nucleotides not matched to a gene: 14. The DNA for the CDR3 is TGTGCCAGCAGCTTTCGACAGGGTGCCCCACCGAACTACGAGCAGTACTTC. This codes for CASSFRQGAPPNYEQYF.